Following are 30 T cell receptor beta chains from one sample sequenced in a study of early T cells in non-severe SARS-CoV-2 infection (dated by TCRdb to about 2021). The library was prepared using 5' RACE. This sample was sequenced with a NextSeq 500. The public reads were reanalyzed by TCRdb: fastp trimming at Q25, MiXCR alignment, in-frame beta chains only. Rows merge per CDR3 protein into single entries with the most common DNA and genes. For this sample there are about 98,000 distinct CDR3 sequences; around 10% appear just once. Roughly 5% of the sample belongs to the ten largest clones. Sequenced input: whole blood. Every receptor here comes from an adult who was a healthcare worker with PCR-confirmed SARS-CoV-2 infection or an uninfected control (not recorded which).

The chain carries TRBV19 and TRBJ2-1; 9 nucleotides match TRBD1. The CDR3 is made up of 14 amino acids. V trimming: 6 bases; J trimming: 10 bases; junction bases outside the gene matches: 10. Looked up from germline, CDR1 is LNHDA and CDR2 is SQIVND (reference sequence). CDR3 protein: CASRGQGVVTEQFF. The CDR3 nucleotides are TGTGCCAGTAGGGGACAGGGTGTAGTTACCGAGCAGTTCTTC.

This sequence joins TRBV20-1 and TRBJ1-3; D call uncertain. The V and J ends lost 0 bases and 4 bases respectively, with 13 bases between them. The length of the CDR3 is 15 residues. Germline V gives CDR1 DFQATT, CDR2 SNEGSKA (reference sequence). The CDR3 protein is CSARDRMSAGNTIYF. The CDR3 region has the DNA TGCAGTGCTAGAGATCGAATGTCGGCCGGAAACACCATATATTTT.

This clonotype has more than one count but fewer than ten. This chain links TRBV2 with TRBJ2-1; D is unresolved. The V and J ends lost 3 bases and 12 bases respectively, with 18 bases between them. Germline V gives CDR1 SNHLY, CDR2 FYNNEI. The CDR3 length is 14 residues. This chain's CDR3 is CASSEGSEDLWQFF. CDR3 sequence (DNA): TGTGCCAGCAGTGAGGGAAGCGAGGACCTATGGCAGTTCTTC. The entire variable domain, with the rest obtained from reference TRBV2 and TRBJ2-1, is as follows: EPEVTQTPSHQVTQMGQEVILRCVPISNHLYFYWYRQILGQKVEFLVSFYNNEISEKSEIFDDQFSVERPDGSNFTLKIRSTKLEDSAMYFCASSEGSEDLWQFFGPGTRLTVL.

The chain combines TRBV19 with TRBJ2-1; 10 bases agree with TRBD2. Germline trimming cut 5 bases from V and 10 bases from J; bases unmatched to any gene: 11. The CDR3 totals 15 residues. Germline CDR1 is LNHDA and CDR2 is SQIVND (reference sequence). DNA for the CDR3: TGTGCCAGTAGTGTAGCGGGGGGTGTTGTTGCAGAGCAGTTCTTC. This translates into CASSVAGGVVAEQFF.

This clonotype was detected ten times or more. The V and J genes are TRBV28 and TRBJ2-7; D call uncertain. Germline V gives CDR1 MDHEN, CDR2 SYDVKM. The V end was cut by 2 bases, the J end by 1 base, with 3 bases between. CDR3 length: 12 residues. CDR3 sequence reads: CASSLTSYEQYF. The CDR3 DNA is TGTGCCAGCAGTTTAACTTCCTACGAGCAGTACTTC.

This clonotype was seen ten or more times. The chain employs TRBV21-1 and TRBJ2-1; the table calls TRBD2, which could not be checked here. TRBV21-1 is marked as a pseudogene. The CDR3 length is 19 residues. Here the CDR3 reads CASSKYRGLGTSGRNEQFF. CDR3 DNA sequence: TGTGCCAGCAGCAAATATAGGGGTCTCGGGACTAGCGGGAGAAATGAGCAGTTCTTC.

The chain employs TRBV18 and TRBJ1-2; D is unresolved. The V end was cut by 2 bases, the J end by 5 bases, with 6 bases between. This CDR3 comprises 12 residues. The germline CDR1 and CDR2 sequences are KGHSH and LQKENI. The chain's CDR3 is CASSPEEYGYTF. CDR3 nucleotide sequence: TGTGCCAGCTCACCAGAAGAATATGGCTACACCTTC.

This clonotype was counted at least ten times. This chain connects TRBV29-1 to TRBJ2-5; D is unresolved. Germline V gives CDR1 SQVTM, CDR2 ANQGSEA. CDR3 length: 12 amino acids. Trimming shortened V by 4 bases and J by 5 bases, and 11 bases separated the two germline ends. Here the CDR3 DNA reads TGCAGCGTTGTCGGGTATTGGGAGACCCAGTACTTC. Translating gives CSVVGYWETQYF.

V and J are TRBV29-1 and TRBJ2-7, with a possible D match to TRBD2 (6 bases). Germline CDR1 reads SQVTM; CDR2 reads ANQGSEA. V dropped 4 bases and J dropped 0 bases, with 7 bases sitting between them. This CDR3 has 12 residues. CDR3 in amino acids: CSVGLVSYEQYF. In DNA, the CDR3 is TGCAGCGTTGGACTAGTCTCCTACGAGCAGTACTTC.

The chain has TRBV13 and TRBJ1-2, with D tentatively TRBD1 (5 bases). The CDR3 covers 13 residues. Trimming shortened V by 5 bases and J by 8 bases, and 15 bases separated the two germline ends. The germline V gene encodes CDR1 PRHDT and CDR2 FYEKMQ (reference sequence). CDR3 sequence reads: CASSQHPGEGYTF. DNA of the CDR3: TGTGCCAGCAGCCAACATCCGGGGGAAGGCTACACCTTC.

This clonotype has just a few counts. V is TRBV20-1 and J is TRBJ1-5; 9 nucleotides line up with TRBD1. This CDR3 is 17 amino acids long. Trimming cost V 2 bases and J 2 bases; bases outside gene matches: 10. Germline V lookup: CDR1 DFQATT, CDR2 SNEGSKA (reference sequence). This chain's CDR3 is CSARRGTGIEGNQPQHF. In nucleotides, the CDR3 is TGCAGTGCTAGACGCGGGACAGGGATCGAAGGCAATCAGCCCCAGCATTTT.

This clonotype was detected a few times. The chain uses TRBV18 and TRBJ2-7, with D possibly TRBD2 on 5 matching bases. Trimming pared 2 bases from V and 2 bases from J, leaving 31 bases between. Germline CDR1 KGHSH, CDR2 LQKENI. The CDR3 has 21 residues. The CDR3 sequence: CASSPVGGLDPDGPSPYEQYF. In DNA form, the CDR3 reads TGTGCCAGCTCACCAGTCGGCGGGCTTGATCCCGATGGTCCCTCGCCCTACGAGCAGTACTTC.

This clonotype was detected ten times or more. V usage is TRBV28 and J usage is TRBJ2-7; 10 nucleotides line up with TRBD1. Per germline, CDR1 MDHEN and CDR2 SYDVKM. This CDR3 region has 12 residues. Trimming removed 11 bases from V and 4 bases from J; junction bases left unmatched: 5. CDR3 loop: CAATGGEYEQYF. The CDR3, as DNA: TGTGCCGCGACAGGGGGCGAATACGAGCAGTACTTC.

The chain joins TRBV20-1 to TRBJ2-1; 10 bases are shared with TRBD2. Germline V gene sequence: CDR1 DFQATT, CDR2 SNEGSKA (reference sequence). V lost 0 bases to trimming and J lost 8 bases; unmatched junction nucleotides: 10. This CDR3 region has 16 residues. The CDR3 here is CSARDPRASGGDEQFF. CDR3 DNA: TGCAGTGCTAGAGATCCCAGGGCTAGCGGGGGTGATGAGCAGTTCTTC.

This clonotype is a singleton in its sample. The chain is built from TRBV29-1 and TRBJ1-1; TRBD1 is a possible D gene (6 bases). The V end was cut by 2 bases, the J end by 7 bases, with 17 bases between. Germline loops: CDR1 SQVTM, CDR2 ANQGSEA. The CDR3 spans 14 residues. The CDR3 sequence: CSVESQSGTLEAFF. The CDR3 DNA follows: TGCAGCGTTGAATCCCAATCGGGGACACTTGAAGCTTTCTTT.

This clonotype was picked up many times. V gene TRBV20-1 combines with J gene TRBJ1-2; TRBD1 might be the D (6 bases). This CDR3 region has 14 residues. The V end was cut by 6 bases, the J end by 1 base, with 15 bases between. Looked up from germline, CDR1 is DFQATT and CDR2 is SNEGSKA (reference sequence). CDR3 loop: CSATERGVNYGYTF. DNA for the CDR3: TGCAGTGCCACTGAGAGGGGGGTTAACTATGGCTACACCTTC.

This clonotype was observed a handful of times. The chain couples TRBV18 to TRBJ1-1; 7 nucleotides agree with TRBD1. Germline values: CDR1 KGHSH, CDR2 LQKENI. The ends lost 0 bases at V and 0 bases at J; junction bases unmatched: 13. CDR3 length: 19 amino acids. CDR3 coding DNA: TGTGCCAGCTCACCACCGGGGACAGCCAATATCCCTATGAACACTGAAGCTTTCTTT. Its translation is CASSPPGTANIPMNTEAFF.

V usage is TRBV12-3 or TRBV12-4 and J usage is TRBJ1-6; 11 bases agree with TRBD1. Trimming took 9 bases from V and 7 from J; bases not matched to a gene: 5. CDR3 size: 14 residues. The CDR3 coding sequence is TGTGCCAGTATCAGGGACAGGGGGAATTCACCCCTCCACTTT. Translated, it gives CASIRDRGNSPLHF.

The V call is TRBV28, the J call TRBJ1-4, with 8 bases aligning to TRBD1. CDR1 MDHEN and CDR2 SYDVKM come from the germline V gene. The CDR3 is made up of 14 amino acids. J lost 5 bases, V lost 5 bases, and 4 bases had no gene match. The CDR3 nucleotides read TGTGCCAGCAGTCCCTGGACAGGGAATGAAAAACTGTTTTTT. It specifies CASSPWTGNEKLFF.

Only a few counts were recorded for this clonotype. The junction departs from germline at one end; a sequencing error may be responsible. The CDR3 is CVSSQPGQAFNQPQHF. CDR3 bases: TGTGTCAGCAGCCAACCGGGACAGGCCTTCAATCAGCCCCAGCATTTT. The chain combines TRBV28 with TRBJ1-5, with 8 bases fitting TRBD1. Per the germline V gene, CDR1 is MDHEN and CDR2 is SYDVKM. The CDR3 sequence is 16 residues long.

This clonotype was detected ten times or more. The rearrangement joins TRBV20-1 to TRBJ2-7; tentatively, D is TRBD1 or TRBD2 (7 bases each). This CDR3 comprises 12 residues. V gave up 6 bases and J gave up 7 bases, with 16 bases separating them. Germline CDR1 DFQATT, CDR2 SNEGSKA (reference sequence). CDR3 region: CSARGGPSEQYF. CDR3 nucleotides: TGCAGTGCCAGGGGGGGGCCTTCAGAGCAGTACTTC.

The rearrangement uses TRBV18 and TRBJ1-3, with a weak D call TRBD1 (6 bases). This CDR3 region has 16 residues. The germline gives CDR1 KGHSH, CDR2 LQKENI. V was cut by 1 base and J by 1 base, with 11 bases left in between. The CDR3 DNA is TGTGCCAGCTCACCACGTCAGGGGCTATCTGGAAACACCATATATTTT. Translated, it gives CASSPRQGLSGNTIYF.

The V and J genes are TRBV7-2 and TRBJ2-5; weak D call: TRBD1 (5 bases). The CDR3 is 15 residues long. Germline CDR1 reads SGHTA; CDR2 reads FQGNSA. V lost 1 base to trimming and J lost 12 bases, with 21 bases between them. This CDR3 is CASSLGPGPSSSEYF. DNA of the CDR3: TGTGCCAGCAGCTTAGGTCCAGGGCCATCTTCGTCCGAGTACTTC.

This clonotype was seen only a few times. The V and J genes are TRBV7-9 and TRBJ2-2, with 8 bases that match TRBD2. Trimming cost V 5 bases and J 7 bases; bases outside gene matches: 6. CDR3 length equals 14 residues. Germline CDR1 is SEHNR and CDR2 is FQNEAQ (reference sequence). The CDR3: CASSAGTRGGELFF. CDR3 DNA sequence: TGTGCCAGCAGCGCCGGGACTAGAGGCGGGGAGCTGTTTTTT.

This clonotype was seen a handful of times. The chain employs TRBV10-3 and TRBJ2-7, with D unresolved. With 5 bases removed from V and 0 bases from J, the gap between germline ends came to 8 bases. The CDR3 consists of 13 residues. Per the germline V gene, CDR1 is ENHRY and CDR2 is SYGVKD. This CDR3 reads CAISSGSSYEQYF. The CDR3 DNA reads TGTGCCATCAGTTCCGGCAGCTCCTACGAGCAGTACTTC.

This clonotype was seen more than once but under ten times. This chain uses TRBV30 with TRBJ2-2; no clear D. Trimming pared 3 bases from V and 0 bases from J, leaving 8 bases between. This CDR3 region has 14 residues. Per germline, CDR1 GTSNPN and CDR2 SVGIG (reference sequence). The DNA of the CDR3 is TGTGCCTGGAGGGGGTTGGCGAACACCGGGGAGCTGTTTTTT. Its translation is CAWRGLANTGELFF. Supplemented by reference TRBV30 and TRBJ2-2, the full variable domain reads SQTIHQWPATLVQPVGSPLSLECTVEGTSNPNLYWYRQAAGRGLQLLFYSVGIGQISSEVPQNLSASRPQDRQFILSSKKLLLSDSGFYLCAWRGLANTGELFFGEGSRLTVL.

The chain links TRBV11-2 to TRBJ1-5; TRBD1 agrees at 9 bases. Germline CDR1 is SGHAT and CDR2 is FQNNGV. With V trimmed by 5 bases and J by 6 bases, 8 bases remained unmatched. This CDR3 is 15 amino acids long. The CDR3 DNA follows: TGTGCCAGCAGCAAGGGGACAGGGCTAAGTCAGCCCCAGCATTTT. It specifies CASSKGTGLSQPQHF.

This clonotype was seen more than once but under ten times. The chain combines TRBV6-5 with TRBJ1-5; TRBD1 is a possible D gene (6 bases). The length of the CDR3 is 14 residues. V was shortened by 5 bases and J by 11 bases, with 19 bases between the two germline ends. From germline, CDR1 is MNHEY and CDR2 SVGAGI. The chain's CDR3 is CASSQSAGAGAQHF. CDR3 nucleotide sequence: TGTGCCAGCAGTCAGTCGGCCGGGGCAGGGGCCCAGCATTTT.

The chain recombines TRBV20-1 with TRBJ1-2, with TRBD1 identical over 7 bases. CDR3 length: 14 residues. V trimming: 3 bases; J trimming: 0 bases; junction bases outside the gene matches: 4. Germline-derived CDR1 and CDR2 are DFQATT and SNEGSKA (reference sequence). CDR3 protein: CSARADRANYGYTF. DNA for the CDR3: TGCAGTGCTAGGGCCGACAGGGCTAACTATGGCTACACCTTC.

In its sample, this clonotype was seen many times. This chain connects TRBV7-3 to TRBJ2-2; tentative D call: TRBD1 (5 bases). Germline V CDR1 and CDR2: SGHTA, FQGTGA. V was trimmed by 2 bases and J by 5 bases, leaving 12 bases between them. CDR3 length equals 15 residues. CDR3 in DNA: TGTGCCAGCAGCTTATCCTTCGGACAAACCGGGGAGCTGTTTTTT. The encoded protein is CASSLSFGQTGELFF.